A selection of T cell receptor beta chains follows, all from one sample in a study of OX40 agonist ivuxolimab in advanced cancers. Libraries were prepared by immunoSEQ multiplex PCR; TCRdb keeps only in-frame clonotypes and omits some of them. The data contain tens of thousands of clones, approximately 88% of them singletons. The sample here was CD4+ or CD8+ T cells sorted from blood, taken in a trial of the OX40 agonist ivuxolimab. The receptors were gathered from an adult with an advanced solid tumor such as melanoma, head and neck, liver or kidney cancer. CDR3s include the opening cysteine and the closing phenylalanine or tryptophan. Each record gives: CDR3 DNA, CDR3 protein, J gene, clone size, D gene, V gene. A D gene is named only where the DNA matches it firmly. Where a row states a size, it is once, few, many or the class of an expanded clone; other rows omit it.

TGTGCCAGCAGTTTAGCCGGGGGTCATGGCTACACCTTC | CASSLAGGHGYTF | TRBJ1-2 | NA | NA | TRBV27
TGTGCCAGCAGTTACGTTCAGGGGAGCACAGATACGCAGTATTTT | CASSYVQGSTDTQYF | TRBJ2-3 | NA | NA | TRBV6-5
TGTGCCAGCAGCTCACCTCTCGCCCCGGGGGATACGCAGTATTTT | CASSSPLAPGDTQYF | TRBJ2-3 | once | NA | TRBV7-8
TGTGCCAGCAGCGCGGGACGGTGGGAGACCCAGTACTTC | CASSAGRWETQYF | TRBJ2-5 | NA | NA | TRBV6-1
TGCGCCAGCAGCCCTGACGGGGATCAGCCCCAGCATTTT | CASSPDGDQPQHF | TRBJ1-5 | once | NA | TRBV5-1
TGTGCCAGCAGCCCCACGACGGGGGGCGGGCCAGATACGCAGTATTTT | CASSPTTGGGPDTQYF | TRBJ2-3 | NA | NA | TRBV7-3
TGTGCCAGCAGTGTTTCCGAATCTGGGGCCAACGTCCTGACTTTC | CASSVSESGANVLTF | TRBJ2-6 | NA | NA | TRBV2
TGTGCCTGGACCGACGCCGGGGTTAATTCACCCCTCCACTTT | CAWTDAGVNSPLHF | TRBJ1-6 | NA | NA | TRBV30
TGTGCCAGCAGCTTGGCCGGACAGGGGGTGGATACGCAGTATTTT | CASSLAGQGVDTQYF | TRBJ2-3 | NA | TRBD1 | TRBV5-4
TGTGCCAGCAGTTCCCCCTGGACTAGCGGGAGCCGTGGGGAGACCCAGTACTTC | CASSSPWTSGSRGETQYF | TRBJ2-5 | NA | TRBD2 | TRBV28
TGTGCCAGCAGCTTACTAGGGTTGAACACTGAAGCTTTCTTT | CASSLLGLNTEAFF | TRBJ1-1 | NA | NA | TRBV7-2
TGTGCCAGCAATTCCTTGGTACAGGCCTTTGGCTACACCTTC | CASNSLVQAFGYTF | TRBJ1-2 | NA | NA | TRBV5-6
TGTGCCAGCAGAGCAGGGGGGATAAACATTCAGTACTTC | CASRAGGINIQYF | TRBJ2-4 | once | NA | TRBV6-1
TGTGCCAGCAGTGACAGGGCGGACACCGGGGAGCTGTTTTTT | CASSDRADTGELFF | TRBJ2-2 | NA | NA | TRBV2
TGCGCCAGCAGGGACCCTGGGGGTGTACCAACTGAGACCCAGTACTTC | CASRDPGGVPTETQYF | TRBJ2-5 | NA | NA | TRBV10-2
TGCGCCAGCAGCCTGGGATGGGAAAACGAGCAGTACTTC | CASSLGWENEQYF | TRBJ2-7 | NA | NA | TRBV5-1
TGTGCCAGCAGCTTTTCGCCAGGGGGAGTCGAGAATCAGCCCCAGCATTTT | CASSFSPGGVENQPQHF | TRBJ1-5 | NA | TRBD1 | TRBV7-8
TGCGCCAGCAGCTTGATTCCCGGGGTGGGGGATAGCACAGATACGCAGTATTTT | CASSLIPGVGDSTDTQYF | TRBJ2-3 | NA | NA | TRBV5-1
TGTGCCAGCAGTGAAGCGGGTCGGGGGCACTATGGCTACACCTTC | CASSEAGRGHYGYTF | TRBJ1-2 | few | NA | TRBV6-1
TGTGCCAGCTCGCGGGACAGGGGGATGAACACTGAAGCTTTCTTT | CASSRDRGMNTEAFF | TRBJ1-1 | NA | TRBD1 | TRBV18
TGTGCCAGCAGCGGCAGGGACAGGGTGGGACGCACTGAAGCTTTCTTT | CASSGRDRVGRTEAFF | TRBJ1-1 | NA | TRBD1 | TRBV7-9
TGTGCCAGCAGTTTCCGGGAATACAATTCACCCCTCCACTTT | CASSFREYNSPLHF | TRBJ1-6 | NA | NA | TRBV27
TGTGCCAGCAGCTTTCGGGGGCAAGGTGAAAAACTGTTTTTT | CASSFRGQGEKLFF | TRBJ1-4 | NA | NA | TRBV7-2
TGTGCCAGCAGCTTAGGTCGATACGAGCAGTACTTC | CASSLGRYEQYF | TRBJ2-7 | NA | NA | TRBV7-2